This T cell receptor (beta chain) is from a study of cytomegalovirus exposure and HLA in healthy donors. Notes on the study in general: Association of about 17,000 TCR beta sequences with HLA alleles was found at 0.05 false discovery rate in a later analysis.

Vbeta (60) and Jbeta (13) primers were used in the PCR. The protocol was immunoSEQ multiplex PCR, while the TCRdb copy is restricted to in-frame clones and leaves out a portion. Here the sample spans 78,000 or so clones, approximately 65% being singletons. Only one count was recorded for this clone. Its specificity is not known. There are 16 residues in the CDR3. The trim removed 7 bases at V and 6 bases at J, leaving 10 bases unmatched. The germline V gene encodes CDR1 SGHRS and CDR2 YFSETQ. V is TRBV5-1 and J is TRBJ2-2, with TRBD2 identical over 12 bases. The sample comprised PBMCs. The clonotype comes from a male donor in good health and CMV-seropositive. CDR3 coding DNA: TGCGCCAGCGAGAGAGGACTAGCGGGATCTTCCGGGGAGCTGTTTTTT. Protein sequence: CASERGLAGSSGELFF.